This T cell receptor (beta chain) was obtained from a study of CD8+ T cells in alopecia areata. In each case, RNA was isolated and then reverse transcribed into cDNA as the sequencing template. Sequenced by immunoSEQ multiplex PCR; TCRdb stores in-frame clones only, minus some. The sample has 150,000 to 200,000 clones, 55% to 75% seen once. Sample treatment: oral pan-JAK inhibitor, 5-10 mg twice daily. V lost 6 bases and J lost 3, with 15 bases in between. Germline CDR1 reads SQVTM; CDR2 reads ANQGSEA. The CDR3 runs 14 residues. The clonotype was recovered from a human donor with alopecia areata. The rearrangement links TRBV29-1 to TRBJ1-5, with D perhaps TRBD1 (6 bases). Sequences were derived from CD4+ T cells sorted from blood, sampled at week 24, from a patient treated with tofacitinib. The CDR3 coding sequence is TGCAGCGTGGAGACAGGCTTCGACAATCAGCCCCAGCATTTT. This gives the protein CSVETGFDNQPQHF.